The sequence of this TCR beta chain was determined in a study of T-cell memory formation after mild COVID-19. The CDR3 sequence is 14 residues long. V was shortened by 5 bases and J by 5 bases, with 13 bases between the two germline ends. Looked up from germline, CDR1 is MRHNA and CDR2 is SNTAGT. One entry per CDR3 protein results from TCRdb running MiXCR on the 5' RACE reads. The sample yields around 300,000 distinct CDR3 sequences, around an eighth seen once. This receptor was taken from a man aged 18-30 years who had mild COVID-19 (a few samples of this study predate the infection). Cell type and time point are not known. The chain is built from TRBV6-4 and TRBJ1-5, with D possibly matching TRBD1 (5 bases). What was sequenced was PBMCs or a T cell subset sorted from them (not recorded which). DNA of the CDR3: TGTGCCAGCAGTATGCAGGGAGACGATCAGCCCCAGCATTTT. Translated, it gives CASSMQGDDQPQHF.